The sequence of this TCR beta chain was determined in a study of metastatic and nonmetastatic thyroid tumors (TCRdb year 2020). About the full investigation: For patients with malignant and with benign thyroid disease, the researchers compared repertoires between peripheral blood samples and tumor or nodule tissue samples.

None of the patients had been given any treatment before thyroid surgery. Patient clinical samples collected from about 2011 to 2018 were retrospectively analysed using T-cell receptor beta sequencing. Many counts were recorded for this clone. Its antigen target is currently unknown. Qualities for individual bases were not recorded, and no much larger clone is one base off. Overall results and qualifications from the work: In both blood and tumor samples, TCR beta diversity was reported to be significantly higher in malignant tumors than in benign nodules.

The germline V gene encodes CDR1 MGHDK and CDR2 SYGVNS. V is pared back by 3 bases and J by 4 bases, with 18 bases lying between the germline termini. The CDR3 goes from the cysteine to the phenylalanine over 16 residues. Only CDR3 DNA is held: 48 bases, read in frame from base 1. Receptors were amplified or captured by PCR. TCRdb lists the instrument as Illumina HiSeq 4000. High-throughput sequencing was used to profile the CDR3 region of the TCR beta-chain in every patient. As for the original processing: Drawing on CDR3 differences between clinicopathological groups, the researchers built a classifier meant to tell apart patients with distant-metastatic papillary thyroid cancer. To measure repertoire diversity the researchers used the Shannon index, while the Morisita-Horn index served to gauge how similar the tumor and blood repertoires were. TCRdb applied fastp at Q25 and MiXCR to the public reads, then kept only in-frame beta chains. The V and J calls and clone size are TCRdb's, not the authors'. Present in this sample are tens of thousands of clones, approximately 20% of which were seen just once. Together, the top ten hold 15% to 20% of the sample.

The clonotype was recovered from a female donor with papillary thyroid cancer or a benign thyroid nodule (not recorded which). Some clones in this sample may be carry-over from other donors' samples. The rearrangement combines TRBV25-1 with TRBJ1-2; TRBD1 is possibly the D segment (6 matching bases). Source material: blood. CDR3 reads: CASSDPGTPDFYGYTF. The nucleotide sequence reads TGTGCCAGCAGTGACCCCGGGACACCTGATTTCTATGGCTACACCTTC.